The 29 T cell receptor beta chains in this list originate from one sample, sequenced in a study of T-cell memory formation after mild COVID-19. TCRdb used MiXCR to reprocess the 5' RACE reads, holding one entry per CDR3 protein. The data show 120,000 or so distinct CDR3 sequences, approximately 17% seen once. The sequencing sample was made of PBMCs or a T cell subset sorted from them (not recorded which). The receptor set was obtained from a man younger than 35 who had mild COVID-19 (a few samples of this study predate the infection). Cell type and time point are not known.

V gene TRBV7-2 combines with J gene TRBJ2-3, with D possibly being TRBD2 (5 bases). The CDR3 length is 15 residues. The V and J ends lost 0 bases and 6 bases respectively, with 13 bases between them. The germline V gene encodes CDR1 SGHTA and CDR2 FQGNSA. This chain's CDR3 is CASSLAGAHRDTQYF. DNA for the CDR3: TGTGCCAGCAGCTTAGCGGGAGCCCACCGGGATACGCAGTATTTT.

This clonotype was detected many times. V is TRBV20-1 and J is TRBJ2-3, with unresolved D. The V gene lost 3 bases and the J gene lost 3 bases, with 13 bases spanning the gap. Per germline, CDR1 DFQATT and CDR2 SNEGSKA (reference sequence). The CDR3 is made up of 14 amino acids. This chain's CDR3 is CSARPDVGTDTQYF. The CDR3 nucleotides are TGCAGTGCTAGGCCTGACGTGGGTACAGATACGCAGTATTTT.

The table lists this clonotype with a few counts. The chain carries TRBV11-2 and TRBJ2-3; 14 positions match TRBD2. This CDR3 region has 20 residues. CDR1 is SGHAT and CDR2 is FQNNGV in the germline V gene. V was pared by 1 base and J by 2 bases, with 11 bases of the junction left unmatched. The CDR3 coding sequence is TGTGCCAGCAGCTTAGTGGTTGGACTAGCGGGGGGTCTTACCACAGATACGCAGTATTTT. Protein product: CASSLVVGLAGGLTTDTQYF.

This clonotype was found once. The chain links TRBV11-1 to TRBJ2-1; 11 bases agree with TRBD2. J gave up 10 bases and V 4 bases, and 12 bases lay outside the gene matches. The CDR3 sequence is 16 residues long. Germline CDR1 SGHAT, CDR2 FQDESV (reference sequence). The CDR3 DNA reads as TGTGCCAGCAGCTCCCAGGGACTAGCGGACAGCCCCGAGCAGTTCTTC. This encodes CASSSQGLADSPEQFF.

There are a few counts of this clonotype. The chain has TRBV12-3 or TRBV12-4 and TRBJ2-1; no reliable D call. The V end lost 11 bases, the J end lost 7 bases, and 18 bases lay between the germline ends. CDR3 size: 13 residues. The CDR3 spells CASEPGVGNEQFF. The CDR3 region has the DNA TGTGCCTCCGAGCCAGGCGTGGGGAATGAGCAGTTCTTC.

V is TRBV12-3 or TRBV12-4 and J is TRBJ1-3; weak D call: TRBD1 (6 bases). The CDR3 has 13 residues. Trimming pared 3 bases from V and 10 bases from J, leaving 13 bases between. In DNA form, the CDR3 reads TGTGCCAGCAGTTTTTCAGGGGCAAATACCATATATTTT. Encoded protein: CASSFSGANTIYF.

The chain carries TRBV6-1 and TRBJ1-2, with TRBD1 matching 7 bases. Germline V gene sequence: CDR1 MNHNS, CDR2 SASEGT. The V and J ends lost 6 bases and 11 bases, in that order; junction bases with no gene match: 15. CDR3 length: 14 residues. The CDR3 DNA follows: TGTGCCAGCAGGGCCCACTGGGACAGAGGACCATACACCTTC. Protein: CASRAHWDRGPYTF.

This clonotype was seen more than once but under ten times. The V gene is TRBV24-1, the J gene TRBJ1-1, with D possibly matching TRBD1 (6 bases). Trimming took off 7 bases at V and 7 bases at J, with 18 bases between the two ends. This CDR3 comprises 14 residues. Germline V gene sequence: CDR1 KGHDR, CDR2 SFDVKD. The CDR3 nucleotides read TGTGCCACCAGAGGGGGGGGAGGTGAGAGTGAAGCTTTCTTT. This translates into CATRGGGGESEAFF.

The chain employs TRBV27 and TRBJ2-3; D is perhaps TRBD2 (5 bases). Germline-derived CDR1 and CDR2 are MNHEY and SMNVEV (reference sequence). The V end was cut by 0 bases, the J end by 2 bases, with 12 bases between. This CDR3 has 16 residues. CDR3 residues: CASSLSLEEYTDTQYF. The CDR3 region has the DNA TGTGCCAGCAGTTTATCCTTGGAGGAGTACACAGATACGCAGTATTTT.

The V and J genes are TRBV3-1 and TRBJ1-2; D gene uncertain. Germline V CDR1 and CDR2: LGHDT, YNNKEL (reference sequence). The CDR3 length is 15 residues. V lost 0 bases to trimming and J lost 4 bases, with 12 bases between them. CDR3 in amino acids: CASSQDRRFSYGYTF. The CDR3 DNA sequence: TGTGCCAGCAGCCAAGATCGCAGGTTTTCCTATGGCTACACCTTC.

CDR3 nucleotides: TGTGCCAGCAGTTACCCGGAGGATACGCAGTATTTT. This gives the protein CASSYPEDTQYF. The genes are TRBV6-6 and TRBJ2-3; no clear D gene. V dropped 2 bases and J dropped 6 bases, with 6 bases sitting between them. The CDR3 runs 12 residues. Per the germline V gene, CDR1 is MNHNY and CDR2 is SVGAGI (reference sequence).

The chain combines TRBV6-2 or TRBV6-3 with TRBJ2-5, with 8 bases lining up with TRBD1. Germline values: CDR1 MNHEY, CDR2 SVGEGT. Trimming cost V 7 bases and J 5 bases; bases outside gene matches: 9. This CDR3 region has 14 residues. The CDR3 DNA reads as TGTGCCAGCAATGACAGGGGATTGAGGGAGACCCAGTACTTC. This codes for CASNDRGLRETQYF.

This sequence joins TRBV11-2 and TRBJ1-2; 10 nucleotides agree with TRBD1. Germline CDR1 reads SGHAT; CDR2 reads FQNNGV. After removal of 5 bases from V and 2 bases from J, the junction contained 14 bases not matched to a gene. This CDR3 contains 18 residues. The CDR3 spells CASSPLPRDRGPNYGYTF. The CDR3, as DNA: TGTGCCAGCAGCCCCCTCCCACGGGACAGGGGTCCCAACTATGGCTACACCTTC.

This clonotype was seen many times. The gene calls are TRBV5-6 and TRBJ2-5; TRBD2 matches at 7 bases. The length of the CDR3 is 13 residues. With V trimmed by 2 bases and J by 5 bases, 3 bases remained unmatched. The germline CDR1 and CDR2 sequences are SGHDT and YYEEEE. CDR3 nucleotide sequence: TGTGCCAGCAGCTTCGGGACTAAGGAGACCCAGTACTTC. It translates to CASSFGTKETQYF.

This clonotype was seen more than once but under ten times. The rearrangement links TRBV7-2 to TRBJ2-5, with 9 bases fitting TRBD1. The CDR3 extends over 15 amino acids. The V gene end was trimmed by 7 bases and the J gene end by 1 base; junction bases not matched to a gene: 7. Germline values: CDR1 SGHTA, CDR2 FQGNSA. The CDR3 region has the DNA TGTGCCAGCACCCCGGACAGGGGCCGCCAAGAGACCCAGTACTTC. Protein sequence: CASTPDRGRQETQYF.

This chain connects TRBV7-3 to TRBJ2-1; TRBD2 agrees at 9 bases. Germline V gives CDR1 SGHTA, CDR2 FQGTGA. Trimming took 4 bases from V and 6 from J; bases not matched to a gene: 7. The CDR3 extends over 15 amino acids. DNA of the CDR3: TGTGCCAGCAGCTCCCGTCTAGCGGGGTTCAATGAGCAGTTCTTC. Translation gives CASSSRLAGFNEQFF. Drawing the rest from reference TRBV7-3 and TRBJ2-1, the complete variable domain is GAGVSQTPSNKVTEKGKYVELRCDPISGHTALYWYRQSLGQGPEFLIYFQGTGAADDSGLPNDRFFAVRPEGSVSTLKIQRTERGDSAVYLCASSSRLAGFNEQFFGPGTRLTVL.

This clonotype has just a few counts. Here the CDR3 reads CASSLAQNTEAFF. CDR3 nucleotide sequence: TGTGCCAGCAGCTTAGCCCAGAACACTGAAGCTTTCTTT. The chain is built from TRBV7-6 and TRBJ1-1; D not certain. CDR1 SGHVS and CDR2 FNYEAQ come from the germline V gene. The CDR3 spans 13 residues. The V end lost 0 bases, the J end lost 1 base, and 3 bases lay between the germline ends. Supplemented by reference TRBV7-6 and TRBJ1-1, the full variable domain reads GAGVSQSPRYKVTKRGQDVALRCDPISGHVSLYWYRQALGQGPEFLTYFNYEAQQDKSGLPNDRFSAERPEGSISTLTIQRTEQRDSAMYRCASSLAQNTEAFFGQGTRLTVV.

V gene TRBV9 combines with J gene TRBJ2-5, with no clear D. V was trimmed by 0 bases and J by 2 bases, leaving 5 bases between them. The germline CDR1 and CDR2 sequences are SGDLS and YYNGEE. This CDR3 has 13 amino acids. The CDR3 DNA sequence: TGTGCCAGCAGCGTAGGCCTTCAAGAGACCCAGTACTTC. Protein sequence: CASSVGLQETQYF.

The chain joins TRBV4-3 to TRBJ2-2, with D perhaps matching TRBD2 (5 bases). This CDR3 spans 18 amino acids. V gave up 4 bases and J gave up 1 base, with 19 bases separating them. CDR1 and CDR2 from the germline V gene are LGHNA and YSLEER. CDR3 loop: CASSREVLATLNTGELFF. CDR3 DNA: TGCGCCAGCAGCCGGGAAGTGCTAGCCACCCTGAACACCGGGGAGCTGTTTTTT.

The CDR3 nucleotides read TGCAGTGCTAGTCCAGGAGGGAATGAAAAACTGTTTTTT. Amino acid sequence: CSASPGGNEKLFF. This chain joins TRBV20-1 and TRBJ1-4, with no clear D. Looked up from germline, CDR1 is DFQATT and CDR2 is SNEGSKA (reference sequence). The CDR3 has 13 amino acids. With 3 bases removed from V and 5 bases from J, the gap between germline ends came to 10 bases.

The chain is built from TRBV5-1 and TRBJ1-2, with D possibly being TRBD1 (6 bases). CDR3 size: 14 residues. Germline lookup yields CDR1 SGHRS and CDR2 YFSETQ. The V and J ends lost 3 bases and 7 bases respectively, with 16 bases between them. The CDR3 sequence is CASSSDGGGSGYTF. The CDR3 region has the DNA TGCGCCAGCAGCTCCGATGGGGGGGGCTCTGGCTACACCTTC.

The chain has TRBV29-1 and TRBJ1-2; 8 bases match TRBD1. The germline CDR1 and CDR2 sequences are SQVTM and ANQGSEA. The CDR3 has 13 residues. The J segment lost 1 base and the V segment lost 6 bases, leaving 4 bases of the junction unmatched. CDR3 sequence reads: CSVGTGLNYGYTF. CDR3 nucleotides: TGCAGCGTGGGGACAGGCCTTAACTATGGCTACACCTTC. The full variable domain, rest sourced from reference TRBV29-1 and TRBJ1-2, is SAVISQKPSRDICQRGTSLTIQCQVDSQVTMMFWYRQQPGQSLTLIATANQGSEATYESGFVIDKFPISRPNLTFSTLTVSNMSPEDSSIYLCSVGTGLNYGYTFGSGTRLTVV.

This chain connects TRBV4-3 to TRBJ1-1; D gene unclear. Germline V gives CDR1 LGHNA, CDR2 YSLEER. The V gene lost 4 bases and the J gene lost 3 bases, with 9 bases spanning the gap. The CDR3 runs 13 residues. The CDR3 here is CASSRAFDTEAFF. The CDR3 DNA follows: TGCGCCAGCAGCCGAGCATTTGACACTGAAGCTTTCTTT.

The table lists this clonotype with a few counts. The J gene is TRBJ2-4, the V gene TRBV7-8; TRBD2 matches 9 bases. CDR3 size: 16 residues. Looked up from germline, CDR1 is SGHVS and CDR2 is FQNEAQ. V gave up 5 bases and J gave up 9 bases; unmatched junction bases: 14. In DNA, the CDR3 is TGTGCCAGCAGCCAATATGGCGGGGGGGTCTTGAGCATTCAGTACTTC. The encoded protein is CASSQYGGGVLSIQYF. Supplemented by reference TRBV7-8 and TRBJ2-4, the full variable domain reads GAGVSQSPRYKVAKRGQDVALRCDPISGHVSLFWYQQALGQGPEFLTYFQNEAQLDKSGLPSDRFFAERPEGSVSTLKIQRTQQEDSAVYLCASSQYGGGVLSIQYFGAGTRLSVL.

This clonotype has more than one count but fewer than ten. V is TRBV6-2 or TRBV6-3 and J is TRBJ1-5; 7 bases match TRBD1. The CDR3 loop spans 15 amino acids. The germline V gene encodes CDR1 MNHEY and CDR2 SVGEGT. Trimming at V came to 2 bases and at J to 4 bases, leaving 5 bases not matched to a gene. The CDR3 region is CASSYRTGQNQPQHF. The CDR3 DNA follows: TGTGCCAGCAGTTACCGGACAGGTCAAAATCAGCCCCAGCATTTT.

This clonotype was seen more than once but under ten times. The chain has TRBV18 and TRBJ2-2, with D perhaps assigned TRBD1 or TRBD2 (5 bases each). This CDR3 region has 14 residues. CDR1 and CDR2 (germline): KGHSH, LQKENI. Trimming took off 2 bases at V and 6 bases at J, with 10 bases between the two ends. In DNA, the CDR3 is TGTGCCAGCTCACCAGAGGGGATCGCCGGGGAGCTGTTTTTT. Amino acid sequence: CASSPEGIAGELFF.

The DNA of the CDR3 is TGTGCCAGCAGCTTAACTAATACTGATCAGCCCCAGCATTTT. This sequence encodes CASSLTNTDQPQHF. The chain is built from TRBV11-2 and TRBJ1-5; D is unclear. Germline-derived CDR1 and CDR2 are SGHAT and FQNNGV. The CDR3 consists of 14 residues. V lost 2 bases and J 5 bases, leaving 10 bases between the germline ends.

V is TRBV15 and J is TRBJ2-1; no firm D call. CDR3 length: 12 residues. Germline V gene data show CDR1 as LNHNV and CDR2 as YYDKDF (reference sequence). V lost 0 bases, J lost 8 bases, and 5 bases lay in between. The CDR3 sequence: CATSRDRDEQFF. CDR3 nucleotides: TGTGCCACCAGCAGAGATCGCGATGAGCAGTTCTTC. Full variable domain (remainder filled in from reference TRBV15 and TRBJ2-1): DAMVIQNPRYQVTQFGKPVTLSCSQTLNHNVMYWYQQKSSQAPKLLFHYYDKDFNNEADTPDNFQSRRPNTSFCFLDIRSPGLGDTAMYLCATSRDRDEQFFGPGTRLTVL.

This clonotype was observed once. V is TRBV2 and J is TRBJ2-7; D gene ambiguous. CDR3 length: 14 amino acids. Germline CDR1 reads SNHLY; CDR2 reads FYNNEI. The ends were cut back, 3 bases at V and 5 bases at J, with 14 bases in the middle. The CDR3 spells CASSDASRHNEQYF. Written as DNA, the CDR3 is TGTGCCAGCAGTGACGCCTCCAGACACAACGAGCAGTACTTC.